Each of the 19 T cell receptor beta chains below was sequenced from the same sample in a study of blood T cell repertoires in COVID-19. The method was immunoSEQ multiplex PCR; TCRdb's version includes in-frame clones alone and lacks a portion of them. This sample has about 300,000 clones; 70% to 90% occur once, and the top ten carry 6.3%. Sequencing was done on a sample of peripheral blood. These receptor sequences come from a woman in her forties or fifties with COVID-19, enrolled during active disease.

The chain is built from TRBV5-6 and TRBJ2-1; 10 bases are shared with TRBD2. This CDR3 has 15 amino acids. Trimming removed 4 bases from V and 7 bases from J; junction bases left unmatched: 8. Germline loops: CDR1 SGHDT, CDR2 YYEEEE. The CDR3 region has the DNA TGTGCCAGCAGCACCGGACTAGCGGAATGGAATGAGCAGTTCTTC. It codes for CASSTGLAEWNEQFF. Full variable domain (rest looked up from reference TRBV5-6 and TRBJ2-1): DAGVTQSPTHLIKTRGQQVTLRCSPKSGHDTVSWYQQALGQGPQFIFQYYEEEERQRGNFPDRFSGHQFPNYSSELNVNALLLGDSALYLCASSTGLAEWNEQFFGPGTRLTVL.

The rearrangement links TRBV5-6 to TRBJ1-2; no definite D call. Germline V gives CDR1 SGHDT, CDR2 YYEEEE. V lost 2 bases to trimming and J lost 4 bases, with 12 bases between them. This CDR3 has 14 amino acids. CDR3 sequence reads: CASSFSPVVYGYTF. CDR3 DNA sequence: TGTGCCAGCAGCTTCTCCCCAGTCGTCTATGGCTACACCTTC.

The chain joins TRBV29-1 to TRBJ2-1, with D maybe TRBD2 (6 bases). The CDR3 spans 15 residues. Germline lookup yields CDR1 SQVTM and CDR2 ANQGSEA. Deletions cut 0 bases from V and 0 bases from J, with 9 bases between. The CDR3: CSVEDRGSSYNEQFF. DNA for the CDR3: TGCAGCGTTGAAGATCGGGGGAGCTCCTACAATGAGCAGTTCTTC.

V usage is TRBV10-1 and J usage is TRBJ2-2; tentative D call: TRBD1 (5 bases). Germline loops: CDR1 WNHNN, CDR2 SYGVQD (reference sequence). V was pared by 3 bases and J by 4 bases, with 9 bases between. The CDR3 contains 14 residues. In DNA form, the CDR3 reads TGCGCCAGCAGTGACAGGGCACTCACCGGGGAGCTGTTTTTT. It is translated as CASSDRALTGELFF.

The gene calls are TRBV7-2 and TRBJ1-1; no firm D call. Trimming stripped 1 base from V and 1 base from J, with 10 bases between. The germline V gene encodes CDR1 SGHTA and CDR2 FQGNSA. The CDR3 runs to 15 residues. This CDR3 is CASSLELRANTEAFF. CDR3 nucleotide sequence: TGTGCCAGCAGCTTAGAGTTACGAGCGAACACTGAAGCTTTCTTT.

The chain employs TRBV12-3 or TRBV12-4 and TRBJ2-7; 7 bases align to TRBD2. Trimming removed 6 bases from V and 0 bases from J; junction bases left unmatched: 2. The CDR3 length is 13 residues. DNA for the CDR3: TGTGCCAGCAGCTGGGACTACTCCTACGAGCAGTACTTC. Its translation: CASSWDYSYEQYF.

V is TRBV18 and J is TRBJ2-1; TRBD1 might be the D (6 bases). CDR1 and CDR2 from the germline V gene are KGHSH and LQKENI. The germline V and J ends were trimmed by 1 base and 0 bases, with 7 bases remaining between them. The CDR3 consists of 15 residues. The CDR3 sequence is CASSPLGASYNEQFF. As DNA, the CDR3 is TGTGCCAGCTCACCACTGGGGGCCTCCTACAATGAGCAGTTCTTC. The full variable domain, completed using reference TRBV18 and TRBJ2-1, is NAGVMQNPRHLVRRRGQEARLRCSPMKGHSHVYWYRQLPEEGLKFMVYLQKENIIDESGMPKERFSAEFPKEGPSILRIQQVVRGDSAAYFCASSPLGASYNEQFFGPGTRLTVL.

In DNA, the CDR3 is TGTGCCAGCAGCTTGGACGCCTTCACTAGCACAGATACGCAGTATTTT. Protein sequence: CASSLDAFTSTDTQYF. The rearrangement links TRBV5-5 to TRBJ2-3; D ambiguous. CDR3 length equals 16 residues. Per the germline V gene, CDR1 is SGHKS and CDR2 is YYEKEE (reference sequence). With 0 bases removed from V and 0 bases from J, the gap between germline ends came to 11 bases.

The CDR3 DNA reads as TGTGCCAGTAGTATACGGCAGGGGGCTACGGAGCAGTACTTC. This codes for CASSIRQGATEQYF. The chain combines TRBV19 with TRBJ2-7, with 8 bases aligning to TRBD1. Germline trimming cut 2 bases from V and 7 bases from J; bases unmatched to any gene: 7. The CDR3 loop spans 14 amino acids. Germline assignment: CDR1 LNHDA and CDR2 SQIVND (reference sequence).

The chain is built from TRBV28 and TRBJ1-3; no firm D call. Germline CDR1 and CDR2: MDHEN and SYDVKM. The CDR3 has 12 amino acids. Trimming left V 4 bases short and J 8 bases short, with 9 bases between. DNA of the CDR3: TGTGCCAGCAGTTCCCCACGGGACACCATATATTTT. It translates to CASSSPRDTIYF. The whole variable domain, remainder taken from reference TRBV28 and TRBJ1-3, is DVKVTQSSRYLVKRTGEKVFLECVQDMDHENMFWYRQDPGLGLRLIYFSYDVKMKEKGDIPEGYSVSREKKERFSLILESASTNQTSMYLCASSSPRDTIYFGEGSWLTVV.

The CDR3 loop reads CASSPRGTGPTNEKLFF. In nucleotides, the CDR3 is TGCGCCAGCAGCCCCCGCGGGACAGGGCCAACTAATGAAAAACTGTTTTTT. The rearrangement joins TRBV5-1 to TRBJ1-4; 9 nucleotides line up with TRBD1. Germline CDR1 reads SGHRS; CDR2 reads YFSETQ. J gave up 0 bases and V 4 bases, and 7 bases lay outside the gene matches. The CDR3 extends over 17 amino acids.

This chain joins TRBV3-1 (or the pseudogene TRBV3-2) and TRBJ2-7; maybe TRBD2 (5 bases). The CDR3 has 14 amino acids. V dropped 4 bases and J dropped 3 bases, with 13 bases sitting between them. Looked up from germline, CDR1 is LGHDT and CDR2 is YNNKEL (reference sequence). CDR3 nucleotide sequence: TGTGCCAGCAGCCGTGTATGGGGAGACTACGAGCAGTACTTC. It encodes CASSRVWGDYEQYF.

The chain has TRBV29-1 and TRBJ1-1; 10 bases line up with TRBD1. The CDR3 spans 15 residues. CDR1 SQVTM and CDR2 ANQGSEA come from the germline V gene. After removal of 0 bases from V and 4 bases from J, the junction contained 5 bases not matched to a gene. CDR3 coding DNA: TGCAGCGTTGAAGATCCCCGGGACAGGGGCACTGAAGCTTTCTTT. Its protein product is CSVEDPRDRGTEAFF.

This chain connects TRBV24-1 to TRBJ2-2; TRBD1 agrees at 8 bases. Trimming cost V 3 bases and J 0 bases; bases outside gene matches: 2. Germline-derived CDR1 and CDR2 are KGHDR and SFDVKD. The CDR3 contains 16 residues. The CDR3 DNA reads as TGTGCCACCAGTGATCCAGGGGGCTCGAACACCGGGGAGCTGTTTTTT. Its translation: CATSDPGGSNTGELFF.

The table lists this clone with a count of one. V and J are TRBV3-1 (or the pseudogene TRBV3-2) and TRBJ2-1; 7 bases fit TRBD2. The trim removed 4 bases at V and 1 base at J, leaving 10 bases unmatched. The CDR3 runs 17 residues. Germline V gene data show CDR1 as LGHDT and CDR2 as YNNKEL (reference sequence). DNA for the CDR3: TGTGCCAGCAGCCGTGAGACTAGCAAGGAATCCTACAATGAGCAGTTCTTC. Translating it yields CASSRETSKESYNEQFF.

The V and J genes are TRBV14 and TRBJ2-3; D perhaps matches TRBD2 (5 bases). Deletions cut 0 bases from V and 2 bases from J, with 12 bases between. CDR1 and CDR2 (germline): SGHDN, FVKESK. This CDR3 region has 16 residues. In DNA form, the CDR3 reads TGTGCCAGCAGCCAAGATGCTCTAGCCCTCACAGATACGCAGTATTTT. Translated: CASSQDALALTDTQYF. Based on the CDR3 plus reference TRBV14 and TRBJ2-3, the full variable domain is EAGVTQFPSHSVIEKGQTVTLRCDPISGHDNLYWYRRVMGKEIKFLLHFVKESKQDESGMPNNRFLAERTGGTYSTLKVQPAELEDSGVYFCASSQDALALTDTQYFGPGTRLTVL.

V and J are TRBV13 and TRBJ2-7, with 10 bases matching TRBD2. Germline CDR1 reads PRHDT; CDR2 reads FYEKMQ (reference sequence). CDR3 length equals 14 residues. V was pared by 6 bases and J by 2 bases, with 4 bases of the junction left unmatched. The CDR3 here is CASRVSGRAYEQYF. The CDR3 bases are TGTGCCAGCAGGGTCAGCGGGAGGGCCTACGAGCAGTACTTC.

This chain links TRBV27 with TRBJ2-7; 14 bases align to TRBD2. The V gene's germline CDR1 is MNHEY and CDR2 SMNVEV (reference sequence). V lost 5 bases to trimming and J lost 1 base; unmatched junction nucleotides: 16. The CDR3 runs 20 residues. CDR3 sequence (DNA): TGTGCCAGCAGTCGCTACGGGACTAGCGGGAGAGCCGTAAATTCCTACGAGCAGTACTTC. Protein product: CASSRYGTSGRAVNSYEQYF.

The CDR3 sequence is CASSNRDREPGELFF. Here the CDR3 DNA reads TGTGCCAGCAGCAACCGGGACAGGGAGCCCGGGGAGCTGTTTTTT. This chain joins TRBV9 and TRBJ2-2; 9 bases map to TRBD1. CDR1 and CDR2 from the germline V gene are SGDLS and YYNGEE. This CDR3 is built from 15 residues. V lost 4 bases, J lost 6 bases, and 7 bases stayed unmatched. The variable domain in full, completed from reference TRBV9 and TRBJ2-2, reads DSGVTQTPKHLITATGQRVTLRCSPRSGDLSVYWYQQSLDQGLQFLIQYYNGEERAKGNILERFSAQQFPDLHSELNLSSLELGDSALYFCASSNRDREPGELFFGEGSRLTVL.